Reported below is one TCR beta chain. Germline V gives CDR1 KGHSH, CDR2 LQKENI. V lost 1 base and J lost 5; bases outside the gene matches: 1. This CDR3 spans 13 amino acids. The data were taken from a study of blood T cell repertoires in COVID-19. The assay was immunoSEQ multiplex PCR, and TCRdb's table has in-frame clones only and misses some. Altogether 350,000 to 450,000 clones are present, approximately 86% being singletons, with the ten largest covering about 7.6%. The sequence came from an older woman with COVID-19, enrolled during active disease. This sequence joins TRBV18 and TRBJ2-5; TRBD2 agrees at 7 bases. The sample taken for sequencing was peripheral blood. In DNA form, the CDR3 reads TGTGCCAGCTCACCACGGGAGGGGGAGACCCAGTACTTC. Translating it yields CASSPREGETQYF.